The 8 T cell receptor beta chains below all came from one sample that was sequenced in a study of T cell repertoires in cytomegalovirus infection. From the reads, TCRdb called clonotypes with MiXCR, one entry per CDR3 protein. Among fewer than 250,000 distinct CDR3 sequences listed, roughly an eighth were seen once. The sample was PBMCs. The receptors were sampled from a human donor in good health (CMV status not recorded). Some clones in this sample may be carry-over from other donors' samples.

V usage is TRBV11-3 and J usage is TRBJ2-1, with D perhaps matching TRBD1 (5 bases). Per the germline V gene, CDR1 is SGHNT and CDR2 is YENEEA. The CDR3 spans 14 residues. Trimming took off 5 bases at V and 6 bases at J, with 14 bases between the two ends. The CDR3 region is CASSPAGLSNEQFF. The CDR3 DNA follows: TGTGCCAGCAGCCCAGCAGGGTTGAGCAATGAGCAGTTCTTC.

This clonotype was detected many times. This chain uses TRBV7-2 with TRBJ1-1; possible D gene TRBD1, 5 bases. Trimming removed 1 base at V and 1 base at J, with 7 bases between. This CDR3 has 14 residues. CDR1 and CDR2 from the germline V gene are SGHTA and FQGNSA. CDR3 in amino acids: CASSLGGANTEAFF. CDR3 bases: TGTGCCAGCAGCTTAGGAGGGGCGAACACTGAAGCTTTCTTT.

The table lists this clonotype with many counts. The V call is TRBV7-2, the J call TRBJ2-3, with TRBD2 as a possible D gene (7 bases). The length of the CDR3 is 15 residues. The ends were cut back, 5 bases at V and 2 bases at J, with 14 bases in the middle. The V gene's germline CDR1 is SGHTA and CDR2 FQGNSA. CDR3 region: CASSPSGQNTDTQYF. Here the CDR3 DNA reads TGTGCCAGCAGCCCTAGCGGACAGAACACAGATACGCAGTATTTT.

At least ten counts were recorded for this clonotype. In nucleotides, the CDR3 is TGTGCCAGCAGCTCCGCGGCCCGGTCGAACACTGAAGCTTTCTTT. Amino acids: CASSSAARSNTEAFF. The chain recombines TRBV7-2 with TRBJ1-1; D not resolved. The CDR3 is 15 residues long. The V gene's germline CDR1 is SGHTA and CDR2 FQGNSA. Trimming took 4 bases from V and 1 from J, leaving 13 bases between them. Variable domain in full (rest from reference TRBV7-2 and TRBJ1-1): GAGVSQSPSNKVTEKGKDVELRCDPISGHTALYWYRQSLGQGLEFLIYFQGNSAPDKSGLPSDRFSAERTGGSVSTLTIQRTQQEDSAVYLCASSSAARSNTEAFFGQGTRLTVV.

The V call is TRBV5-1, the J call TRBJ2-5; D remains ambiguous. CDR1 SGHRS and CDR2 YFSETQ come from the germline V gene. This CDR3 contains 14 residues. V lost 4 bases, J lost 4 bases, and 14 bases lay in between. CDR3 sequence: CASSLSPSGETQYF. Written as DNA, the CDR3 is TGCGCCAGCAGCCTCAGTCCGTCCGGAGAGACCCAGTACTTC.

This clonotype was recorded at least ten times. One end of the junction is discordant with germline, which a read error may explain. This chain joins TRBV7-9 and TRBJ2-7, with 7 bases lining up with TRBD2. Germline loops: CDR1 SEHNR, CDR2 FQNEAQ (reference sequence). The CDR3 covers 11 residues. In DNA, the CDR3 is TGTGCCAGCAGGGGAGGGGCGTATGGACTCTTC. It codes for CASRGGAYGLF.

This clonotype has a count of ten or more. The chain uses TRBV2 and TRBJ2-1; D call uncertain. Germline CDR1 SNHLY, CDR2 FYNNEI. The CDR3 is made up of 12 amino acids. With 6 bases removed from V and 7 bases from J, the gap between germline ends came to 10 bases. CDR3 DNA: TGTGCCAGCAGGGCCGCCAGGAATGAGCAGTTCTTC. Its protein product is CASRAARNEQFF.

At least ten counts were recorded for this clonotype. V usage is TRBV7-2 and J usage is TRBJ2-6, with 7 positions matching TRBD2. The CDR3 sequence is 15 residues long. Germline V gives CDR1 SGHTA, CDR2 FQGNSA. After removal of 8 bases from V and 0 bases from J, the junction contained 4 bases not matched to a gene. CDR3 nucleotides: TGTGCCAGCCAGCGGGAACACTCTGGGGCCAACGTCCTGACTTTC. Protein sequence: CASQREHSGANVLTF.